Listed below are T cell receptor beta chains from one sample, sequenced in a study of identifying expanded T cells in peripheral blood. Method: immunoSEQ multiplex PCR; TCRdb's copy keeps in-frame clones and lacks some. The sample lists around 94,000 clones, 85% seen once, with 4.5% in the top ten. The sequencing sample was made of blood. The receptors derive from a person aged 18 to 70 in good health. CDR3s include the opening cysteine and the closing phenylalanine or tryptophan. The D gene is left open where the match is weak. Rows may omit the clone size; those that give it use once, few, many or a size class.

cdr3_aa | cdr3_nt | clone_size | cdr3_length | j_call | v_call | d_call
CASSYSSGANVLTF | TGTGCCAGCAGTTACAGCTCTGGGGCCAACGTCCTGACTTTC | - | 14 | TRBJ2-6 | TRBV27 | -
CASSPIAGVETQYF | TGTGCCAGCAGTCCAATAGCGGGGGTGGAGACCCAGTACTTC | - | 14 | TRBJ2-5 | TRBV25-1 | TRBD2
CASSFGATGPNIQYF | TGCGCCAGCAGCTTTGGAGCGACAGGGCCGAACATTCAGTACTTC | - | 15 | TRBJ2-4 | TRBV5-1 | TRBD1
CASSHSDETQYF | TGCGCCAGCAGTCATTCAGACGAGACCCAGTACTTC | - | 12 | TRBJ2-5 | TRBV23-1 | -
CASSKRRDLQPQHF | TGTGCCAGCAGTAAACGCAGGGATCTCCAGCCCCAGCATTTT | - | 14 | TRBJ1-5 | TRBV27 | -
CASSLDGQYGNTIYF | TGCGCCAGCAGCTTGGATGGACAGTACGGGAACACCATATATTTT | - | 15 | TRBJ1-3 | TRBV5-1 | -
CASSRRGQTYGYTF | TGTGCCAGCAGCAGAAGGGGACAGACCTATGGCTACACCTTC | - | 14 | TRBJ1-2 | TRBV7-9 | TRBD1
CASSETLGGKNSPLHF | TGTGCCAGCAGCGAGACTCTAGGAGGGAAGAATTCACCCCTCCACTTT | - | 16 | TRBJ1-6 | TRBV7-9 | -
CASSSYNEQFF | TGTGCCAGCAGCTCCTACAATGAGCAGTTCTTC | - | 11 | TRBJ2-1 | TRBV5-6 | -
CASSTSPQGQYGYTF | TGTGCCAGCAGCACCTCTCCGCAAGGACAGTATGGCTACACCTTC | - | 15 | TRBJ1-2 | TRBV11-2 | -
CASSTQVAQGDQPQHF | TGTGCCAGTAGTACCCAGGTCGCGCAGGGGGATCAGCCCCAGCATTTT | - | 16 | TRBJ1-5 | TRBV19 | TRBD1
CASSYTPSYEQYF | TGTGCCAGCAGTTACACTCCTTCCTACGAGCAGTACTTC | - | 13 | TRBJ2-7 | TRBV6-5 | -
CASILTGYGYTF | TGTGCCAGCATCCTGACAGGCTATGGCTACACCTTC | - | 12 | TRBJ1-2 | TRBV2 | -
CASSPRGLSDGYTF | TGTGCCAGCAGCCCCCGGGGCCTTTCCGATGGCTACACCTTC | - | 14 | TRBJ1-2 | TRBV7-2 | -
CASSVVGASGYTF | TGTGCCAGCAGCGTAGTAGGGGCGAGCGGCTACACCTTC | - | 13 | TRBJ1-2 | TRBV9 | -
CASSPLRETQYF | TGTGCCAGCTCACCACTTCGCGAGACCCAGTACTTC | - | 12 | TRBJ2-5 | TRBV18 | -
CASSQGWGSGETQYF | TGTGCCAGTTCACAGGGTTGGGGCAGTGGGGAGACCCAGTACTTC | - | 15 | TRBJ2-5 | TRBV19 | -
CASSGRTLNTGELFF | TGTGCCAGCTCGGGCAGGACTTTGAACACCGGGGAGCTGTTTTTT | - | 15 | TRBJ2-2 | TRBV2 | -
CASSYSDTYEQYF | TGTGCCAGCAGTTACTCGGACACCTACGAGCAGTACTTC | few | 13 | TRBJ2-7 | TRBV6-5 | -
CASSLPSYGYTF | TGTGCCAGCAGCTTACCCAGCTATGGCTACACCTTC | - | 12 | TRBJ1-2 | TRBV7-2 | -
CASFGDPIGELFF | TGTGCCAGCTTTGGGGACCCGATAGGGGAGCTGTTTTTT | - | 13 | TRBJ2-2 | TRBV6-6 | -
CASHQGNGYTF | TGTGCCAGCCACCAGGGAAATGGCTACACCTTC | - | 11 | TRBJ1-2 | TRBV6-5 | -
CATMDQQGSSYNSPLHF | TGTGCCACTATGGATCAACAGGGTAGCTCCTATAATTCACCCCTCCACTTT | - | 17 | TRBJ1-6 | TRBV19 | -
CASSGFDGSYEQYF | TGTGCCAGCAGCGGGTTTGACGGCAGCTACGAGCAGTACTTC | - | 14 | TRBJ2-7 | TRBV9 | -
CASSLIQGNTIYF | TGTGCCAGCAGCTTGATCCAGGGAAACACCATATATTTT | - | 13 | TRBJ1-3 | TRBV11-2 | -
CASTPGASKLYGYTF | TGTGCCAGCACCCCAGGGGCCTCAAAATTGTATGGCTACACCTTC | - | 15 | TRBJ1-2 | TRBV2 | -
CASSYPNAYEQYF | TGTGCCAGCAGTTACCCCAATGCCTACGAGCAGTACTTC | - | 13 | TRBJ2-7 | TRBV6-5 | -
CASSLAGLGEKLFF | TGTGCCAGCAGCTTAGCAGGGTTGGGTGAAAAACTGTTTTTT | - | 14 | TRBJ1-4 | TRBV7-2 | -
CASSQDHRSWGGYTF | TGTGCCAGCAGCCAAGATCATCGGTCCTGGGGAGGCTACACCTTC | - | 15 | TRBJ1-2 | TRBV14 | -
CASSLGRGREKLFF | TGTGCCAGCAGTTTAGGCAGGGGGCGAGAAAAACTGTTTTTT | - | 14 | TRBJ1-4 | TRBV27 | TRBD1
CASGVDFYNEQFF | TGTGCCAGCGGGGTTGACTTTTACAATGAGCAGTTCTTC | - | 13 | TRBJ2-1 | TRBV9 | -
CASSPGAEYNEQFF | TGTGCCAGCAGCCCAGGGGCCGAATACAATGAGCAGTTCTTC | - | 14 | TRBJ2-1 | TRBV5-4 | -
CASSYVGRASTLHF | TGTGCCAGCAGTTACGTCGGAAGGGCTTCAACCCTCCACTTT | - | 14 | TRBJ1-6 | TRBV6-5 | -
CASRSQGAGGNTIYF | TGTGCCAGCAGAAGTCAGGGGGCTGGGGGAAACACCATATATTTT | - | 15 | TRBJ1-3 | TRBV6-5 | TRBD1
CASSLRAGTAAYEQYF | TGTGCCAGCAGCTTAAGGGCCGGGACAGCCGCCTACGAGCAGTACTTC | - | 16 | TRBJ2-7 | TRBV11-2 | TRBD1
CASSPAKQDNEKLFF | TGTGCCAGCTCACCAGCCAAACAAGATAATGAAAAACTGTTTTTT | - | 15 | TRBJ1-4 | TRBV18 | -
CASSWRQGGYGQYF | TGTGCCAGCAGCTGGCGACAGGGGGGATACGGGCAGTACTTC | - | 14 | TRBJ2-7 | TRBV7-2 | TRBD1